Presented here are 8 T cell receptor beta chains from one specimen sequenced in a study of T cell clonality in common variable immunodeficiency. Method: immunoSEQ multiplex PCR; TCRdb's copy keeps in-frame clones and lacks some. This repertoire holds roughly 29,000 clones, and none appear only once. The sequenced sample consisted of peripheral blood mononuclear cells. The source of these receptors is a person aged 18-69 years in good health.

This clone was observed many times. Read coverage stops 3 residues before the CDR3 terminus; the germline J gene supplies the remainder. The chain recombines TRBV6-1 with TRBJ2-5; 11 bases line up with TRBD2. Germline values: CDR1 MNHNS, CDR2 SASEGT. Trimming removed 4 bases from V and 2 bases from J; junction bases left unmatched: 3. The length of the CDR3 is 15 residues. This CDR3 reads CASSGLAGGQETQYF. The CDR3 bases that were read are TGTGCCAGCAGTGGCTTAGCGGGGGGGCAAGAGACC.

This clone has at least ten counts. The read comes to an end 3 residues before the CDR3 does, leaving the germline J gene to fill in the end. The chain uses TRBV20-1 and TRBJ2-5, with 7 bases aligning to TRBD2. The CDR3 is 16 residues long. Germline CDR1 is DFQATT and CDR2 is SNEGSKA (reference sequence). V was pared by 1 base and J by 4 bases, with 12 bases of the junction left unmatched. The sequenced CDR3 bases are TGCAGTGCTAGAGGGACGGGGGGTCCCCGGGGAGAGACC. It codes for CSARGTGGPRGET. The whole CDR3 sequence reads CSARGTGGPRGETQYF.

This clone has ten or more counts. The read stops 3 residues short of the end of the CDR3; the missing end is completed from the germline J gene. This rearrangement joins TRBV20-1 to TRBJ2-3; 7 bases line up with TRBD1. V shed 6 bases and J 1 base; nucleotides not matched to a gene: 7. Germline values: CDR1 DFQATT, CDR2 SNEGSKA (reference sequence). CDR3 size: 14 residues. The CDR3 loop reads CSATQGDGTDTQYF. The DNA read from the CDR3 is TGCAGTGCAACTCAGGGGGACGGCACAGATACG.

This clone was counted many times. The read ends 3 residues before the CDR3 terminus; that terminus is restored from the germline J gene. The gene calls are TRBV5-4 and TRBJ1-2; TRBD1 might be the D (5 bases). Trimming left V 1 base short and J 4 bases short, with 8 bases between. The germline V gene has CDR1 SGHNT and CDR2 YYREEE (reference sequence). This CDR3 is built from 13 residues. CDR3 DNA (partial): TGTGCCAGCAGCTTGTTACAGGTCTATGGC. It yields the protein CASSLLQVYG. The complete CDR3 sequence is CASSLLQVYGYTF.

This clone was seen many times. The read gets to within 3 residues of the CDR3 end, and the germline J gene fills in the rest. The chain has TRBV7-3 and TRBJ1-1; 7 bases fit TRBD1. V shed 3 bases, J shed 3 bases, and the junction held 4 bases outside the gene matches. Germline values: CDR1 SGHTA, CDR2 FQGTGA. The CDR3 covers 14 residues. CDR3 bases read: TGTGCCAGCAGCTTTGGACAGGCGGACACTGAA. The encoded protein is CASSFGQADTE. In full, the CDR3 reads CASSFGQADTEAFF.

The sample holds many counts of this clone. The missing CDR3 end, 3 residues past where the read stops, is filled in from the germline J gene. The chain couples TRBV14 to TRBJ1-1, with 8 positions matching TRBD1. Germline CDR1 SGHDN, CDR2 FVKESK. The CDR3 covers 16 residues. CDR3 DNA, as far as it was read: TGTGCCAGCAGCCAAGGACAGGGGACAACGGGTCAGAGA. As protein: CASSQGQGTTGQR. Given in full, the CDR3 is CASSQGQGTTGQRAFF. The whole variable domain, remainder taken from reference TRBV14 and TRBJ1-1, is EAGVTQFPSHSVIEKGQTVTLRCDPISGHDNLYWYRRVMGKEIKFLLHFVKESKQDESGMPNNRFLAERTGGTYSTLKVQPAELEDSGVYFCASSQGQGTTGQRAFFGQGTRLTVV.

At least ten counts were recorded for this clone. The sequence runs out 3 residues before the end of the CDR3; the remainder is reconstructed from the germline J gene. The chain combines TRBV5-1 with TRBJ2-5; D may be TRBD2 (7 bases). The CDR3 length is 14 residues. Per germline, CDR1 SGHRS and CDR2 YFSETQ. V lost 4 bases and J lost 2, with 12 bases in between. The chain's CDR3 is CASSRGGDQETQYF. The CDR3 bases that were read are TGCGCCAGCAGCAGAGGGGGGGATCAAGAGACC.

There are many counts of this clone. The CDR3 end is not reached by the read, which stops 3 residues before it; the germline J gene fills it in. This rearrangement joins TRBV7-2 to TRBJ2-3; possibly TRBD1 for D (5 bases). The CDR3 is 11 residues long. Germline V lookup: CDR1 SGHTA, CDR2 FQGNSA. CDR3 region: CASSLQGPQYF. The sequenced CDR3 bases are TGTGCCAGCAGCTTACAGGGCCCG.